The 15 T cell receptor beta chains given below trace back to one sample, sequenced in a study of cytomegalovirus exposure and HLA in healthy donors. Both 60 Vbeta primers and 13 Jbeta primers went into the PCR. Profiling relied on immunoSEQ multiplex PCR, and the TCRdb table lists in-frame clones only, not all of them. Among fewer than 200,000 clones listed, roughly 73% were seen once. Sample: PBMCs. The receptors derive from a woman under 40 in good health and CMV-seronegative.

The chain carries TRBV11-2 and TRBJ1-2; the D gene is possibly TRBD1 (5 bases). CDR1 and CDR2 (germline): SGHAT, FQNNGV. Trimming cost V 5 bases and J 7 bases, with 14 bases left between them. The CDR3 runs 13 residues. The CDR3 nucleotides are TGTGCCAGCAGCCCAGTGGGGGGTCGTGGCTACACCTTC. Translating it yields CASSPVGGRGYTF.

This clone was observed a single time. This chain links TRBV7-6 with TRBJ2-1, with TRBD2 matching 8 bases. Trimming removed 4 bases from V and 4 bases from J; junction bases left unmatched: 3. CDR3 length equals 14 residues. The germline V gene has CDR1 SGHVS and CDR2 FNYEAQ. The CDR3 nucleotides are TGTGCCAGCAGCTCTACTAGCGGTTACAATGAGCAGTTCTTC. As protein: CASSSTSGYNEQFF.

The sample holds a few counts of this clone. The rearrangement joins TRBV7-7 to TRBJ2-2; D not resolved. Trimming removed 1 base at V and 0 bases at J, with 9 bases between. The CDR3 loop spans 16 amino acids. The germline gives CDR1 SSHAT, CDR2 FNYEAQ (reference sequence). Written as DNA, the CDR3 is TGTGCCAGCAGCTTAGTAGCTAGTGCGAACACCGGGGAGCTGTTTTTT. The encoded protein is CASSLVASANTGELFF.

CDR3: CASSHITQGSRIYGYTF. In DNA, the CDR3 is TGTGCCAGTAGCCACATCACACAGGGTAGTCGTATCTATGGCTACACCTTC. The chain recombines TRBV19 with TRBJ1-2, with D maybe TRBD1 (6 bases). CDR3 length: 17 residues. Between the trimmed V and J ends, which lost 6 bases and 4 bases, there was a span of 24 bases. Germline V CDR1 and CDR2: LNHDA, SQIVND (reference sequence).

The chain carries TRBV10-2 and TRBJ2-1; a weak D match, TRBD2 (6 bases). Trimming took 6 bases from V and 5 from J, leaving 14 bases between them. From germline, CDR1 is WSHSY and CDR2 SAAADI. There are 14 residues in the CDR3. The CDR3 is CASREPGLHNEQFF. The CDR3, as DNA: TGCGCCAGCAGGGAACCGGGACTCCACAATGAGCAGTTCTTC.

The CDR3 region has the DNA TGTGCCAGCAGCCAAGAACGTGGAAGGGGGACCGGTGCTTTGGACGAGCAGTACTTC. Its translation: CASSQERGRGTGALDEQYF. The rearrangement uses TRBV4-2 and TRBJ2-7; the D gene is possibly TRBD1 (6 bases). Looked up from germline, CDR1 is LGHNA and CDR2 is YNFKEQ. V lost 0 bases and J 5 bases, leaving 26 bases between the germline ends. The CDR3 consists of 19 residues.

The chain links TRBV27 to TRBJ1-1, with a possible D match to TRBD1 (5 bases). The germline CDR1 and CDR2 sequences are MNHEY and SMNVEV (reference sequence). Trimming cost V 5 bases and J 0 bases, with 10 bases left between them. CDR3 size: 14 residues. Here the CDR3 reads CASSKGLLNTEAFF. The CDR3 region has the DNA TGTGCCAGCAGTAAGGGACTTCTGAACACTGAAGCTTTCTTT.

CDR3 nucleotide sequence: TGTGCCAGCAGTCTCGGACAGGGGGAGGGTGGCTACACCTTC. Residues: CASSLGQGEGGYTF. The chain joins TRBV6-5 to TRBJ1-2; TRBD1 matches at 10 bases. The germline CDR1 and CDR2 sequences are MNHEY and SVGAGI. The CDR3 is 14 amino acids. J lost 7 bases, V lost 5 bases, and 7 bases had no gene match.

Concerning this clone itself: An end of the junction does not agree with germline; a read error may underlie this. Other nucleotide sequences in the sample specify the same CDR3. CDR3 nucleotides: TGTGCCAGTAGTTACGATGCGGAGTACTATGGCTACACCTTC. This sequence encodes CASSYDAEYYGYTF. The rearrangement joins TRBV6-5 to TRBJ1-2; no clear D gene. Germline-derived CDR1 and CDR2 are MNHEY and SVGAGI. There are 14 residues in the CDR3.

The gene calls are TRBV27 and TRBJ1-2, with a weak D call TRBD1 (5 bases). CDR3 length: 20 residues. Trimming removed 4 bases at V and 2 bases at J, with 29 bases between. Germline loops: CDR1 MNHEY, CDR2 SMNVEV (reference sequence). This CDR3 is CASSYTPPRTTQGGNYGYTF. The CDR3 nucleotides are TGTGCCAGCAGTTACACCCCCCCCAGGACTACCCAGGGAGGCAACTATGGCTACACCTTC.

The V gene is TRBV5-6, the J gene TRBJ2-3; possibly TRBD2 for D (6 bases). This CDR3 has 16 residues. The germline V and J ends were trimmed by 2 bases and 0 bases, with 13 bases remaining between them. The germline V gene has CDR1 SGHDT and CDR2 YYEEEE. As DNA, the CDR3 is TGTGCCAGCAGCTTCTTGGGTAGCGGAAGCACAGATACGCAGTATTTT. It codes for CASSFLGSGSTDTQYF.

CDR3: CASSSYSGRRTYEQYF. CDR3 in DNA: TGTGCCAGCAGCTCATATAGCGGGAGAAGGACCTACGAGCAGTACTTC. This chain connects TRBV7-9 to TRBJ2-7, with 9 bases matching TRBD2. Germline assignment: CDR1 SEHNR and CDR2 FQNEAQ (reference sequence). Germline trimming cut 4 bases from V and 2 bases from J; bases unmatched to any gene: 9. This CDR3 has 16 residues. The entire variable domain, with the rest obtained from reference TRBV7-9 and TRBJ2-7, is as follows: DTGVSQNPRHKITKRGQNVTFRCDPISEHNRLYWYRQTLGQGPEFLTYFQNEAQLEKSRLLSDRFSAERPKGSFSTLEIQRTEQGDSAMYLCASSSYSGRRTYEQYFGPGTRLTVT.

The rearrangement uses TRBV6-5 and TRBJ2-5, with 9 bases fitting TRBD2. V lost 7 bases to trimming and J lost 0 bases; unmatched junction nucleotides: 6. This CDR3 contains 15 residues. CDR1 MNHEY and CDR2 SVGAGI come from the germline V gene. The CDR3 nucleotides read TGTGCCAGCACCGCACTAGCGGGTGACCAAGAGACCCAGTACTTC. It encodes CASTALAGDQETQYF.

The chain recombines TRBV6-6 with TRBJ2-1; 12 bases line up with TRBD2. The CDR3 totals 16 residues. Trimming cost V 4 bases and J 4 bases; bases outside gene matches: 5. Germline CDR1 and CDR2: MNHNY and SVGAGI (reference sequence). CDR3 bases: TGTGCCAGCAGTTTCCGACTAGCGGGGGAATACAATGAGCAGTTCTTC. Protein: CASSFRLAGEYNEQFF.

The gene calls are TRBV4-3 and TRBJ2-3; the D is unclear. Germline V gives CDR1 LGHNA, CDR2 YSLEER. The CDR3 extends over 13 amino acids. V gave up 0 bases and J gave up 6 bases, with 7 bases separating them. CDR3 coding DNA: TGCGCCAGCAGCCAAGATCGGTACGATACGCAGTATTTT. Its translation is CASSQDRYDTQYF.